The 17 T cell receptor beta chains below all came from one sample that was sequenced in a study of shared clonotypes between healthy human individuals. Only in-frame clones appear in the TCRdb table, and some are missing; sequencing was by immunoSEQ multiplex PCR. The repertoire consists of under 850,000 clones, with roughly 92% occurring once and the leading ten covering 20% to 30%. Naive CD8 isolation took CD45RO-negative cells positively selected for CCR7 and excluded terminally differentiated effector memory CD45RA+ cells. The sequencing sample was made of naive CD8+ T cells sorted from blood. These receptors were collected from a man aged 25-40 years in good health.

V and J are TRBV27 and TRBJ1-5; D gene unclear. CDR3 size: 12 residues. Trimming left V 5 bases short and J 4 bases short, with 6 bases between. CDR1 is MNHEY, CDR2 SMNVEV, per germline (reference sequence). CDR3 region: CASSAVNQPQHF. CDR3 nucleotides: TGTGCCAGCAGTGCGGTAAATCAGCCCCAGCATTTT.

The CDR3 sequence is CASTTLTSGYSTDTQYF. DNA of the CDR3: TGTGCCAGCACCACGCTGACTAGCGGTTATAGCACAGATACGCAGTATTTT. The gene calls are TRBV2 and TRBJ2-3, with 9 bases matching TRBD2. Germline CDR1 reads SNHLY; CDR2 reads FYNNEI. V shed 7 bases and J 0 bases; nucleotides not matched to a gene: 11. This CDR3 contains 17 residues.

The V and J genes are TRBV4-2 and TRBJ2-2; 7 nucleotides match TRBD2. The CDR3 has 17 residues. V lost 4 bases, J lost 1 base, and 9 bases stayed unmatched. Per germline, CDR1 LGHNA and CDR2 YNFKEQ. The CDR3 here is CASSRTQQRGNTGELFF. CDR3 coding DNA: TGTGCCAGCAGCCGAACTCAACAGCGGGGGAACACCGGGGAGCTGTTTTTT.

The CDR3 sequence is CSVLGQAPTGTEAFF. The CDR3 region has the DNA TGCAGCGTCCTAGGACAGGCCCCAACGGGGACTGAAGCTTTCTTT. The chain employs TRBV29-1 and TRBJ1-1, with 7 bases that match TRBD1. J gave up 5 bases and V 6 bases, and 15 bases lay outside the gene matches. The CDR3 is made up of 15 amino acids. Germline CDR1 is SQVTM and CDR2 is ANQGSEA.

The CDR3 DNA reads as TGCAGCGTTGAATTTGGTATACTAGCGGGAGTCAGGAATGAGCAGTTCTTC. This translates into CSVEFGILAGVRNEQFF. The V gene is TRBV29-1, the J gene TRBJ2-1; 11 nucleotides match TRBD2. Germline CDR1 reads SQVTM; CDR2 reads ANQGSEA. This CDR3 has 17 amino acids. The junction had 13 bases not matched to a gene; V was cut back by 2 bases and J by 7 bases.

V and J are TRBV27 and TRBJ2-7; D is unresolved. CDR1 is MNHEY, CDR2 SMNVEV, per germline (reference sequence). The CDR3 is 13 residues long. V dropped 2 bases and J dropped 3 bases, with 8 bases sitting between them. The CDR3 is CASSLSGLYEQYF. The CDR3 DNA sequence: TGTGCCAGCAGTTTAAGTGGGCTCTACGAGCAGTACTTC.

The V call is TRBV2, the J call TRBJ2-1, with 11 bases aligning to TRBD2. Per the germline V gene, CDR1 is SNHLY and CDR2 is FYNNEI. The CDR3 runs to 18 residues. Germline trimming cut 6 bases from V and 4 bases from J; bases unmatched to any gene: 14. The DNA of the CDR3 is TGTGCCAGCAGCGACGCGGAACCGGGACTAGCGGATTACAATGAGCAGTTCTTC. Protein: CASSDAEPGLADYNEQFF.

This clone was detected only once. The rearrangement joins TRBV29-1 to TRBJ2-3; 9 bases fit TRBD2. Per the germline V gene, CDR1 is SQVTM and CDR2 is ANQGSEA. V was pared by 7 bases and J by 5 bases, with 25 bases of the junction left unmatched. The CDR3 has 19 residues. The CDR3 DNA follows: TGCAGCGCCCAAGGGGTTCTAGCGGGAAATACTCCCGGCAGAGATACGCAGTATTTT. Amino acid sequence: CSAQGVLAGNTPGRDTQYF.

The V call is TRBV1, the J call TRBJ2-3; the table's D call of TRBD2 was not tested on the DNA. TRBV1 is assigned pseudogene status. The CDR3 totals 20 residues. The CDR3 coding sequence is TGCACCAGCAGCCAAGATCCAGGACTAGCGGGACGAAGATGCACAGATACGCAGTATTTT. Translated, it gives CTSSQDPGLAGRRCTDTQYF.

The CDR3 protein is CASTPRTATYEQYF. CDR3 DNA sequence: TGTGCCAGCACCCCTCGGACAGCTACCTACGAGCAGTACTTC. This chain connects TRBV28 to TRBJ2-7, with TRBD1 as a possible D gene (6 bases). CDR3 length: 14 amino acids. Per germline, CDR1 MDHEN and CDR2 SYDVKM. The V and J ends lost 7 bases and 2 bases respectively, with 15 bases between them.

This chain uses TRBV27 with TRBJ2-1; 11 bases are shared with TRBD2. J lost 9 bases, V lost 2 bases, and 6 bases had no gene match. CDR1 and CDR2 from the germline V gene are MNHEY and SMNVEV (reference sequence). This CDR3 comprises 15 residues. CDR3 nucleotides: TGTGCCAGCAGTTTACTAGCGGGAGGTAACAGTGAGCAGTTCTTC. Protein sequence: CASSLLAGGNSEQFF.

V is TRBV5-6 and J is TRBJ2-7; a weak D match, TRBD1 (6 bases). The length of the CDR3 is 19 residues. The germline V gene encodes CDR1 SGHDT and CDR2 YYEEEE. The V end was cut by 0 bases, the J end by 3 bases, with 25 bases between. The CDR3 bases are TGTGCCAGCAGCTTGGGCCCGGGACAAGGGTGGCCGGAAGACTACGAGCAGTACTTC. This translates into CASSLGPGQGWPEDYEQYF.

The genes are TRBV18 and TRBJ2-7; D not certain. The germline gives CDR1 KGHSH, CDR2 LQKENI. Trimming took off 1 base at V and 2 bases at J, with 15 bases between the two ends. The CDR3 consists of 16 residues. CDR3 loop: CASSPQDRTEPYEQYF. The DNA of the CDR3 is TGTGCCAGCTCACCACAAGATCGGACGGAACCCTACGAGCAGTACTTC.

This clone appeared a single time. The chain links TRBV7-9 to TRBJ2-2, with TRBD2 matching over 8 bases. The germline V gene encodes CDR1 SEHNR and CDR2 FQNEAQ (reference sequence). J gave up 6 bases and V 6 bases, and 6 bases lay outside the gene matches. The CDR3 is 14 residues long. The CDR3 reads CASRPPGGAGELFF. Written as DNA, the CDR3 is TGTGCCAGCAGACCCCCGGGGGGGGCCGGGGAGCTGTTTTTT.

The rearrangement links TRBV28 to TRBJ1-1, with a tentative D call TRBD1 (5 bases). Germline V gene lookup returns CDR1 MDHEN and CDR2 SYDVKM. The V and J ends lost 9 bases and 3 bases respectively, with 11 bases between them. CDR3 length: 12 residues. In DNA form, the CDR3 reads TGTGCCAGTAGCTGGGGGGACACTGAAGCTTTCTTT. It yields the protein CASSWGDTEAFF.

The chain carries TRBV5-1 and TRBJ2-3; 12 nucleotides line up with TRBD2. Germline CDR1 and CDR2: SGHRS and YFSETQ. The CDR3 consists of 19 residues. V trimming: 4 bases; J trimming: 2 bases; junction bases outside the gene matches: 14. The CDR3 loop reads CASSGTGTSGFKVTDTQYF. DNA for the CDR3: TGCGCCAGCAGCGGAACCGGGACTAGCGGGTTTAAGGTCACAGATACGCAGTATTTT.

V is TRBV27 and J is TRBJ1-2; perhaps TRBD1 as D (5 bases). CDR1 and CDR2 (germline): MNHEY, SMNVEV (reference sequence). Between the trimmed V and J ends, which lost 5 bases and 1 base, there was a span of 14 bases. This CDR3 region has 15 residues. The CDR3 here is CASSQTERLNYGYTF. The CDR3 DNA reads TGTGCCAGCAGTCAGACAGAGCGGCTTAACTATGGCTACACCTTC.